The 10 T cell receptor beta chains in this list originate from one sample, sequenced in a study of T cell responses to AZD1222 COVID-19 vaccine (dated by TCRdb to about 2021). In the paper's terms, the time point label means: baseline before first vaccination. To prepare the library, the immunoSEQ multiplex PCR assay was applied. The table comes from immuneACCESS by way of TCRdb, which keeps in-frame sequences with V and J called. Part of the clones is missing from these tables; in studies checked, under half for an unresolved V gene and the rest for unknown reasons. Recorded for this sample are around 78,000 clones; around 86% of them occurred a single time. The ten largest account for approximately 25% of the sample. Sample: peripheral blood, taken on day 0 of AZD1222 vaccination. These receptor sequences come from an adult in good health.

This chain links TRBV19 with TRBJ2-5; 8 nucleotides line up with TRBD2. Germline V gene lookup returns CDR1 LNHDA and CDR2 SQIVND (reference sequence). The junction had 8 bases not matched to a gene; V was cut back by 3 bases and J by 5 bases. This CDR3 comprises 15 residues. The CDR3 reads CASSIGSGAWETQYF. DNA for the CDR3: TGTGCCAGTAGTATCGGTAGCGGGGCCTGGGAGACCCAGTACTTC.

This chain joins TRBV30 and TRBJ1-4, with D possibly matching TRBD1 (6 bases). The germline V and J ends were trimmed by 8 bases and 7 bases, with 11 bases remaining between them. From germline, CDR1 is GTSNPN and CDR2 SVGIG (reference sequence). The CDR3 is made up of 11 amino acids. CDR3 nucleotides: TGTGCCGGGGGGACATTTGAAAAACTGTTTTTT. This translates into CAGGTFEKLFF.

The chain couples TRBV10-1 to TRBJ2-6; no reliable D call. The germline CDR1 and CDR2 sequences are WNHNN and SYGVQD (reference sequence). Trimming took 6 bases from V and 0 from J, leaving 12 bases between them. The CDR3 sequence is 16 residues long. The CDR3 DNA is TGCGCCAGCAGGGCGGATTTCGTCTCTGGGGCCAACGTCCTGACTTTC. Protein product: CASRADFVSGANVLTF.

The V gene is TRBV9, the J gene TRBJ2-5, with D tentatively TRBD1 (6 bases). V lost 0 bases to trimming and J lost 5 bases, with 17 bases between them. Germline CDR1 SGDLS, CDR2 YYNGEE. The CDR3 has 16 amino acids. CDR3 loop: CASSVAGGVGAETQYF. The CDR3 DNA reads TGTGCCAGCAGCGTAGCTGGTGGAGTGGGGGCCGAGACCCAGTACTTC.

The chain uses TRBV12-3 or TRBV12-4 and TRBJ2-7; perhaps TRBD2 as D (5 bases). With 2 bases removed from V and 9 bases from J, the gap between germline ends came to 11 bases. The CDR3 sequence is 12 residues long. The CDR3 nucleotides are TGTGCCAGCAGTTTATGGGGTGGAGGGCAGTACTTC. Translation: CASSLWGGGQYF.

The chain links TRBV30 to TRBJ1-3; D unclear. The CDR3 runs 14 residues. V gave up 0 bases and J gave up 2 bases, with 8 bases separating them. CDR1 GTSNPN and CDR2 SVGIG come from the germline V gene (reference sequence). This chain's CDR3 is CAWSVGEAGNTIYF. The DNA for the CDR3 is TGTGCCTGGAGTGTTGGAGAAGCTGGAAACACCATATATTTT. The full variable domain, rest sourced from reference TRBV30 and TRBJ1-3, is SQTIHQWPATLVQPVGSPLSLECTVEGTSNPNLYWYRQAAGRGLQLLFYSVGIGQISSEVPQNLSASRPQDRQFILSSKKLLLSDSGFYLCAWSVGEAGNTIYFGEGSWLTVV.

The CDR3 here is CASSLLYRTGGLGGYTF. The CDR3 nucleotides are TGTGCCAGCAGCCTTCTTTATAGGACAGGGGGCCTCGGTGGCTACACCTTC. This chain joins TRBV14 and TRBJ1-2; 11 bases line up with TRBD1. The CDR3 contains 17 residues. The V gene end was trimmed by 4 bases and the J gene end by 7 bases; junction bases not matched to a gene: 14. Per germline, CDR1 SGHDN and CDR2 FVKESK.

The table lists this clone with many counts. The chain combines TRBV7-9 with TRBJ1-2, with D tentatively TRBD1 (6 bases). V shed 1 base and J shed 5 bases, with 11 bases lying between them. This CDR3 is built from 14 residues. Per the germline V gene, CDR1 is SEHNR and CDR2 is FQNEAQ (reference sequence). The CDR3 nucleotides read TGTGCCAGCAGCTTAGGGGGGCTGTGGTATGGCTACACCTTC. It yields the protein CASSLGGLWYGYTF.

The rearrangement links TRBV11-2 to TRBJ1-6; no definite D call. Looked up from germline, CDR1 is SGHAT and CDR2 is FQNNGV. CDR3 length equals 14 residues. Trimming removed 2 bases at V and 10 bases at J, with 12 bases between. The CDR3 sequence: CASSLLQSESPLHF. For the CDR3, the DNA is TGTGCCAGCAGCTTACTCCAGTCTGAATCACCCCTCCACTTT.

The J gene is TRBJ1-1, the V gene TRBV30; D gene uncertain. V lost 7 bases and J 1 base, leaving 7 bases between the germline ends. The germline V gene has CDR1 GTSNPN and CDR2 SVGIG (reference sequence). This CDR3 spans 11 amino acids. The CDR3 DNA follows: TGTGCCTTTACAGAGAACACTGAAGCTTTCTTT. Translated: CAFTENTEAFF.